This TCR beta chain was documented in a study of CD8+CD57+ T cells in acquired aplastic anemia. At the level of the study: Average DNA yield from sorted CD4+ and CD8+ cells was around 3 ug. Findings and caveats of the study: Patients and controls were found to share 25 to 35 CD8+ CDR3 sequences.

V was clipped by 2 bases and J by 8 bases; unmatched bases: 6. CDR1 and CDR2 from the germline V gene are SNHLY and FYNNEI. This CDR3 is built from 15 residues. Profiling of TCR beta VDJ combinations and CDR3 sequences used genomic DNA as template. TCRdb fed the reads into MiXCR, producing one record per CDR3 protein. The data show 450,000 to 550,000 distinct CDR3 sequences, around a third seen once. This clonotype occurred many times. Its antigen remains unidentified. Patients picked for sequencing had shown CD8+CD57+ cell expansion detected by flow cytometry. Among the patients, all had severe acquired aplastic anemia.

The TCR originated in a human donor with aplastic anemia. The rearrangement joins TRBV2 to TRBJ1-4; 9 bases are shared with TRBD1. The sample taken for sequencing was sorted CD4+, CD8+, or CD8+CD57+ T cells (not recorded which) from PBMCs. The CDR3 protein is CASSELGQGREKLFF. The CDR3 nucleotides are TGTGCCAGCAGTGAATTAGGACAGGGGCGCGAAAAACTGTTTTTT.